Listed below are T cell receptor beta chains from one sample, sequenced in a study of T cells in Graves' hyperthyroidism and ophthalmopathy. TCRdb reanalysed the multiplex PCR reads using MiXCR and keeps one entry per CDR3 protein. The sample yields 700,000 or so distinct CDR3 sequences, about 17% seen once. Sequenced input: blood. The source is a young man with Graves' hyperthyroidism. CDR3s include the opening cysteine and the closing phenylalanine or tryptophan. D genes are given only for firm matches. Rows give clone size only sometimes, using once, few, many, or a class for an expanded clone.

cdr3_aa cdr3_nt v_call cdr3_length j_call clone_size d_call
CASSPTKFPDTQYF TGTGCCAGCAGTCCGACTAAGTTTCCAGATACGCAGTATTTT TRBV27 14 TRBJ2-3 many .
CASSDPRNTIYF TGTGCCAGCAGTGACCCACGAAACACCATATATTTT TRBV2 12 TRBJ1-3 . .
CATSAGLDNQPQHF TGTGCCACCAGCGCGGGCCTTGACAATCAGCCCCAGCATTTT TRBV15 14 TRBJ1-5 few .
CASSLAGDGIETQYF TGTGCCAGCAGCTTGGCCGGAGATGGGATTGAGACCCAGTACTTC TRBV5-5 15 TRBJ2-5 . .
CASSQRGSGANVLTF TGCGCCAGCAGCCAAAGGGGGTCCGGGGCCAACGTCCTGACTTTC TRBV4-1 15 TRBJ2-6 few .
CASEWYTGELFF TGTGCCAGCGAGTGGTACACCGGGGAGCTGTTTTTT TRBV6-2/TRBV6-3 12 TRBJ2-2 many .
CAISESRGTQETQYF TGTGCCATCAGTGAGTCTAGAGGAACCCAAGAGACCCAGTACTTC TRBV10-3 15 TRBJ2-5 many .
CAWTTPVPGDPNEKLFF TGTGCCTGGACCACACCCGTGCCGGGGGACCCGAATGAAAAACTGTTTTTT TRBV30 17 TRBJ1-4 many .
CAISGADPGEQFF TGTGCCATCAGTGGGGCGGATCCCGGTGAGCAGTTCTTC TRBV10-3 13 TRBJ2-1 . .
CASSVGGPVYNEQFF TGTGCCAGCAGCGTAGGAGGACCCGTCTACAATGAGCAGTTCTTC TRBV9 15 TRBJ2-1 . .
CASSFNRGLNTEAFF TGTGCCAGCAGTTTTAACAGGGGGCTGAACACTGAAGCTTTCTTT TRBV12-3/TRBV12-4 15 TRBJ1-1 few TRBD1
CASSRREAGPGTQYF TGTGCCAGCAGCCGCCGGGAAGCGGGGCCGGGGACCCAGTACTTC TRBV6-2/TRBV6-3 15 TRBJ2-5 many TRBD2
CASRDRGTYNEQFF TGTGCCAGCAGGGACAGGGGGACCTACAATGAGCAGTTCTTC TRBV28 14 TRBJ2-1 many TRBD1
CAISGATYEQYF TGTGCCATCAGTGGAGCTACCTACGAGCAGTACTTC TRBV10-3 12 TRBJ2-7 many .
CASTEGLGGNQPQHF TGTGCCAGCACGGAGGGGCTTGGGGGCAATCAGCCCCAGCATTTT TRBV6-2/TRBV6-3 15 TRBJ1-5 . .
CSATQGSSSGNTIYF TGCAGTGCGACACAGGGGTCGAGCTCTGGAAACACCATATATTTT TRBV20-1 15 TRBJ1-3 few TRBD1
CASKPGQGAYEQFF TGTGCCAGCAAACCGGGACAGGGGGCATATGAGCAGTTCTTC TRBV2 14 TRBJ2-1 many TRBD1
CASSVDWAPNTEAFF TGTGCCAGCAGCGTAGATTGGGCCCCGAACACTGAAGCTTTCTTT TRBV9 15 TRBJ1-1 . .
CASRPKLAASTDTQYF TGTGCCAGCAGGCCCAAACTAGCGGCTAGCACAGATACGCAGTATTTT TRBV7-9 16 TRBJ2-3 many TRBD2
CASSRVGAGYGYTF TGTGCCAGCAGTAGAGTCGGCGCTGGCTATGGCTACACCTTC TRBV6-1 14 TRBJ1-2 few .
CASWTSRTDTQYF TGTGCCAGTTGGACATCCCGCACAGATACGCAGTATTTT TRBV6-1 13 TRBJ2-3 few .
CASSELRSNEQFF TGTGCCAGCAGTGAACTCCGTAGTAATGAGCAGTTCTTC TRBV12-3/TRBV12-4 13 TRBJ2-1 many .
CASSSDRVGNQPQHF TGTGCCAGTAGCTCGGACAGGGTTGGCAATCAGCCCCAGCATTTT TRBV19 15 TRBJ1-5 . TRBD1
CASRRVRHEQFF TGTGCCAGCAGGAGGGTTCGACATGAGCAGTTCTTC TRBV6-2/TRBV6-3 12 TRBJ2-1 many .
CASSLVGIGRRNQPQHF TGTGCCAGCAGCTTAGTCGGGATAGGGAGGCGCAATCAGCCCCAGCATTTT TRBV7-8 17 TRBJ1-5 many .
CSARRETKYF TGCAGTGCTAGGCGGGAGACCAAGTACTTC TRBV20-1 10 TRBJ2-5 . TRBD2
CASGRQGAQTQYF TGTGCCAGCGGACGACAGGGGGCGCAGACCCAGTACTTC TRBV13 13 TRBJ2-5 many TRBD1
CASSPRTGFEAFF TGTGCCAGCAGCCCCAGGACAGGGTTCGAAGCTTTCTTT TRBV5-6 13 TRBJ1-1 few TRBD1